These 17 T cell receptor beta chains were all obtained from the same sample, sequenced in a study of response to subunit inactivated influenza vaccine. From the RT-PCR reads, TCRdb called clonotypes with MiXCR, one entry per CDR3 protein. This repertoire shows about 540,000 distinct CDR3 sequences, less than 25% found once; its top ten account for 2.5% to 3.5%. These same records also appear under a second study, on T cells expressing NK-cell markers. Per that paper: What made the TCR beta cDNA was 5'RACE template switching with UMIs.

The source material was CD4+ T cells sorted from PBMCs, sampled roughly 12 days after vaccination. The receptor set was obtained from a man aged 50 to 59 who received an inactivated influenza vaccine.

The sample holds many counts of this clonotype. The V gene is TRBV4-1, the J gene TRBJ1-4; tentatively, D is TRBD1 (5 bases). The CDR3 has 16 residues. Germline V gene lookup returns CDR1 MGHRA and CDR2 YSYEKL. The ends were cut back, 1 base at V and 6 bases at J, with 15 bases in the middle. The CDR3 is CASSQVRGREDEKLFF. CDR3 nucleotide sequence: TGCGCCAGCAGCCAAGTTCGGGGCAGGGAGGATGAAAAACTGTTTTTT.

This clonotype has more than one count but fewer than ten. The CDR3 loop is CASSLGRADGYTF. The CDR3 DNA reads as TGTGCCAGCAGTTTGGGCAGGGCGGATGGCTACACCTTC. The chain carries TRBV12-3 or TRBV12-4 and TRBJ1-2; a possible D gene is TRBD1 (5 bases). This CDR3 spans 13 amino acids. The ends were cut back, 3 bases at V and 6 bases at J, with 11 bases in the middle.

The J gene is TRBJ2-3, the V gene TRBV20-1, with a tentative D call TRBD1 (6 bases). The CDR3 consists of 13 residues. Germline CDR1 DFQATT, CDR2 SNEGSKA (reference sequence). V was clipped by 6 bases and J by 1 base, with 11 bases between them. CDR3 nucleotide sequence: TGCAGTGCCCCTCCAGGGGGCACAGATACGCAGTATTTT. Translating gives CSAPPGGTDTQYF.

This clonotype was seen a few times. The chain joins TRBV20-1 to TRBJ2-7; possible D gene TRBD2, 6 bases. The CDR3 loop spans 13 amino acids. The germline V and J ends were trimmed by 1 base and 6 bases, with 13 bases remaining between them. The V gene's germline CDR1 is DFQATT and CDR2 SNEGSKA (reference sequence). CDR3 nucleotides: TGCAGTGCTAGAGGGGGGGTGTCGGGCGAGCAGTACTTC. Encoded protein: CSARGGVSGEQYF.

The chain combines TRBV10-3 with TRBJ2-7; 10 nucleotides align to TRBD2. V was clipped by 8 bases and J by 6 bases; unmatched bases: 10. Germline CDR1 reads ENHRY; CDR2 reads SYGVKD. CDR3 length equals 14 residues. The CDR3 DNA reads TGTGCCATCTCTCCTAGCGGGAGTGCCCCCGAGCAGTACTTC. It translates to CAISPSGSAPEQYF.

This clonotype was recorded a few times. The V call is TRBV7-6, the J call TRBJ1-1; the D gene is possibly TRBD1 (5 bases). The V and J ends lost 3 bases and 1 base respectively, with 9 bases between them. Germline assignment: CDR1 SGHVS and CDR2 FNYEAQ. The CDR3 sequence is 14 residues long. CDR3 coding DNA: TGTGCCAGCAGCTTCCAGGGTTGGAACACTGAAGCTTTCTTT. It translates to CASSFQGWNTEAFF.

J is TRBJ2-3 and V is TRBV3-1, with 11 bases lining up with TRBD2. The CDR3 contains 18 residues. Germline assignment: CDR1 LGHDT and CDR2 YNNKEL (reference sequence). With V trimmed by 1 base and J by 1 base, 7 bases remained unmatched. The CDR3 nucleotides are TGTGCCAGCAGCCAAGCACTAGCGGGGGTCCTCGGCACAGATACGCAGTATTTT. It translates to CASSQALAGVLGTDTQYF.

This clonotype was observed a handful of times. The V call is TRBV5-1, the J call TRBJ2-5; D is unclear. The germline V and J ends were trimmed by 4 bases and 5 bases, with 12 bases remaining between them. There are 13 residues in the CDR3. Germline assignment: CDR1 SGHRS and CDR2 YFSETQ. The CDR3 DNA is TGCGCCAGCAGCAGAGACTCTCGTGAGACCCAGTACTTC. This codes for CASSRDSRETQYF. Complete variable domain (other parts from reference TRBV5-1 and TRBJ2-5): KAGVTQTPRYLIKTRGQQVTLSCSPISGHRSVSWYQQTPGQGLQFLFEYFSETQRNKGNFPGRFSGRQFSNSRSEMNVSTLELGDSALYLCASSRDSRETQYFGPGTRLLVL.

This clonotype was picked up a small number of times. The CDR3 nucleotides read TGTGCCAGCAGCCCGGCGACAGAGATGAACACTGAAGCTTTCTTT. Amino acids: CASSPATEMNTEAFF. The chain joins TRBV5-5 to TRBJ1-1; possible D gene TRBD1, 5 bases. The V and J ends lost 4 bases and 0 bases respectively, with 13 bases between them. Germline values: CDR1 SGHKS, CDR2 YYEKEE (reference sequence). This CDR3 contains 15 residues.

This clonotype was observed a few times. The rearrangement uses TRBV5-1 and TRBJ2-2; 8 bases match TRBD1. The germline CDR1 and CDR2 sequences are SGHRS and YFSETQ. This CDR3 has 17 amino acids. V was pared by 2 bases and J by 0 bases, with 6 bases of the junction left unmatched. This CDR3 is CASSFGQGASNTGELFF. The CDR3 DNA reads TGCGCCAGCAGCTTTGGGCAGGGGGCATCGAACACCGGGGAGCTGTTTTTT.

The genes are TRBV9 and TRBJ2-7; 9 nucleotides match TRBD1. Germline loops: CDR1 SGDLS, CDR2 YYNGEE. The CDR3 length is 15 residues. V trimming: 4 bases; J trimming: 3 bases; junction bases outside the gene matches: 8. The CDR3 is CASSPRRTGVYEQYF. In DNA, the CDR3 is TGTGCCAGCAGCCCGAGGAGGACAGGGGTCTACGAGCAGTACTTC.

This clonotype was seen only a few times. CDR3 residues: CAISDRGDQPQHF. The CDR3 bases are TGTGCCATCAGTGATCGGGGGGATCAGCCCCAGCATTTT. This chain uses TRBV10-3 with TRBJ1-5, with a tentative D call TRBD1 (5 bases). The germline gives CDR1 ENHRY, CDR2 SYGVKD. This CDR3 is built from 13 residues. V was trimmed by 3 bases and J by 5 bases, leaving 8 bases between them.

This chain links TRBV6-5 with TRBJ1-1; the match to TRBD1 covers 8 bases. This CDR3 has 16 amino acids. V was clipped by 0 bases and J by 4 bases; unmatched bases: 7. Germline CDR1 reads MNHEY; CDR2 reads SVGAGI. The chain's CDR3 is CASSYSDRDWGTEAFF. The DNA of the CDR3 is TGTGCCAGCAGTTACTCGGACAGGGACTGGGGCACTGAAGCTTTCTTT.

The chain uses TRBV27 and TRBJ1-5; TRBD1 aligns across 7 bases. The V segment lost 2 bases and the J segment 2 bases; nucleotides outside the gene matches: 3. This CDR3 region has 15 residues. Germline loops: CDR1 MNHEY, CDR2 SMNVEV (reference sequence). CDR3 DNA: TGTGCCAGCAGTTTAATGCAGGGGGGCAATCAGCCCCAGCATTTT. It yields the protein CASSLMQGGNQPQHF.

The chain employs TRBV7-3 and TRBJ2-5; 7 bases map to TRBD2. The CDR3 is 13 amino acids. CDR1 SGHTA and CDR2 FQGTGA come from the germline V gene. J lost 6 bases, V lost 3 bases, and 4 bases had no gene match. CDR3 in DNA: TGTGCCAGCAGCTTGGCTAGCGGTCAGACCCAGTACTTC. Protein product: CASSLASGQTQYF.

The chain links TRBV5-1 to TRBJ2-1; 9 nucleotides align to TRBD2. The CDR3 has 12 residues. The germline gives CDR1 SGHRS, CDR2 YFSETQ. The ends lost 2 bases at V and 15 bases at J; junction bases unmatched: 6. The CDR3 here is CASSLVAGVGFF. The CDR3 DNA reads TGCGCCAGCAGCTTAGTAGCGGGAGTGGGGTTCTTC.

This sequence joins TRBV28 and TRBJ2-5; possibly TRBD1 for D (6 bases). The V end was cut by 6 bases, the J end by 7 bases, with 9 bases between. Germline V CDR1 and CDR2: MDHEN, SYDVKM. The CDR3 sequence is 11 residues long. CDR3 protein: CASSPRGTQYF. CDR3 nucleotide sequence: TGTGCCAGCAGCCCCAGGGGGACCCAGTACTTC. Together with reference TRBV28 and TRBJ2-5, the CDR3 gives the full variable domain: DVKVTQSSRYLVKRTGEKVFLECVQDMDHENMFWYRQDPGLGLRLIYFSYDVKMKEKGDIPEGYSVSREKKERFSLILESASTNQTSMYLCASSPRGTQYFGPGTRLLVL.